Below, 2 T cell receptor beta chains from the same sample are listed, as sequenced in a study of OX40 agonist ivuxolimab in advanced cancers. Using immunoSEQ multiplex PCR, the repertoire was profiled, and TCRdb retains in-frame clones only, with some absent. The sample records over 45,000 clones, less than 85% being singletons. The material was CD4+ or CD8+ T cells sorted from blood, obtained in a trial of the OX40 agonist ivuxolimab. The receptors shown here come from an adult with an advanced solid tumor such as melanoma, head and neck, liver or kidney cancer.

DNA for the CDR3: TGTGCCAGCAGCTTGACACTCCCCGCTGATAATTCACCCCTCCACTTT. This gives the protein CASSLTLPADNSPLHF. The rearrangement uses TRBV7-6 and TRBJ1-6; D gene unclear. This CDR3 is 16 amino acids long. CDR1 is SGHVS, CDR2 FNYEAQ, per germline. With 3 bases removed from V and 5 bases from J, the gap between germline ends came to 14 bases.

This chain uses TRBV5-1 with TRBJ2-7; unclear D gene. Germline CDR1 and CDR2: SGHRS and YFSETQ. V was clipped by 0 bases and J by 0 bases, with 7 bases between them. The CDR3 has 14 residues. As DNA, the CDR3 is TGCGCCAGCAGCTTGGCCTGGAGCTCCTACGAGCAGTACTTC. The encoded protein is CASSLAWSSYEQYF.